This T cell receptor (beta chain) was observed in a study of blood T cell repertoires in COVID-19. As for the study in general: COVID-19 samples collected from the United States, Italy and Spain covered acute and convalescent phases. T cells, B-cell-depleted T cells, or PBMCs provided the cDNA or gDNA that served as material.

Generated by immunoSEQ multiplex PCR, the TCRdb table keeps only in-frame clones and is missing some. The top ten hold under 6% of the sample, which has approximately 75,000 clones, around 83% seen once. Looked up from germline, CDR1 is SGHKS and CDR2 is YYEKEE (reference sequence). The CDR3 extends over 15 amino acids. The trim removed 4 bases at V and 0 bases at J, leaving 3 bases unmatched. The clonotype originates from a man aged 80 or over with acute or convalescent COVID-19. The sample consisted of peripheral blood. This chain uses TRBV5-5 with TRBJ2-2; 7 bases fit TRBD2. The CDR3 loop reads CASSQLAPNTGELFF. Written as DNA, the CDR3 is TGTGCCAGCAGCCAACTAGCGCCGAACACCGGGGAGCTGTTTTTT.